This is a list of T cell receptor beta chains from one sample in a study of blood T cells in healthy people across ages. One entry per CDR3 protein, called by TCRdb with MiXCR from the 5' RACE reads. The sample yields hundreds of thousands of distinct CDR3 sequences, roughly 64% seen once. The sequenced material came from blood. Receptor source: a man younger than 40 in good health. The CDR3 runs from the conserved cysteine through the conserved F or W.

>TRBJ1-1|TRBV4-3
CASSPSKDTEAFF
>TRBJ1-1|TRBV28
CASQTGGGFTEAFF
>TRBJ1-2|TRBV7-9
CSSSWPGRDYGYTF
>-|TRBV20-1
CSASPPRRDILYEQYF
>TRBJ2-1|TRBV28
CASRARTREQFF
>TRBJ2-7|TRBV20-1
CSARDRRIDEQYF
>TRBJ1-2|TRBV29-1
CSVDRDGYTF
>TRBJ1-2|TRBV29-1
CSVDLQNYGYTF
>TRBJ2-4|TRBV12-3/TRBV12-4
CASSFRESGLAKNIQYF
>TRBJ2-7|TRBV4-1
CASSQVAGSDYEQYF
>TRBJ1-1|TRBV20-1
CSASSGSTEAFF
>TRBJ1-6|TRBV20-1
CSAGSRDDNSPLHF
>TRBJ2-5|TRBV27
CASSFTGRAGTKETQYF
>TRBJ2-7|TRBV7-2
CASSSGGALSYEQYF
>TRBJ2-7|TRBV18
CASSPQGLAGYEQYF
>TRBJ2-7|TRBV27
CASSLSEAGEQYF
>TRBJ1-5|TRBV9
CASSVGEGQLQHF
>TRBJ2-7|TRBV25-1
CASSVIGSGRGCEQYF
>-|TRBV19
CASSPGLAEGEQYF
>-|TRBV6-5
CASSNQGAGHEQYF
>TRBJ1-4|TRBV12-3/TRBV12-4
CASSLGLLVQGVHATNEKLFF
>TRBJ1-1|TRBV10-3
CAISVPEAQTTEAFF
>TRBJ2-7|TRBV12-3/TRBV12-4
CASSFVGTGDYEQYF
>TRBJ1-1|TRBV3-1
CASSQGGGNTEAFF
>TRBJ2-5|TRBV30
CAWSWSTAQETQYF
>TRBJ2-1|TRBV5-1
CASSLGLAGTVSYNEQFF
>TRBJ2-2|TRBV25-1
CASSGTMTGTVHTGELFF
>TRBJ1-5|TRBV12-3/TRBV12-4
CASSLGENQPQHF
>TRBJ2-7|TRBV7-2
CASSGGGATYEQYF
>TRBJ2-1|TRBV11-3
CASSYRDRVNEQFF
>TRBJ2-5|TRBV25-1
CASSTGLGQETQYF
>TRBJ1-2|TRBV27
CASSLSGESFVNYGYTF
>TRBJ2-7|TRBV12-5
CASEIAEGEQYF
>TRBJ1-1|TRBV15
CATSIGTRGTEAFF
>TRBJ2-7|TRBV20-1
CSARDSQGSYEQYF
>TRBJ2-3|TRBV6-1
CASSELASLTDTQYF
>-|TRBV20-1
CSASLGGRTYEQYF
>TRBJ2-2|TRBV5-4
CASSLGSSRNTGELFF
>TRBJ2-3|TRBV28
CASSPLTQGPLFTDTQYF
>TRBJ2-7|TRBV20-1
CSAREDIYEQYF
>TRBJ1-6|TRBV13
CASSSTGGQSSYNSPLHF
>TRBJ2-7|TRBV11-2
CASSLGFSSYEQYF
>TRBJ1-2|TRBV4-3
CASSQEAGTSNYGYTF
>TRBJ2-5|TRBV29-1
CSVEYGTAEETQYF
>TRBJ2-7|TRBV6-2/TRBV6-3
CASSNRDRGRGEQYF
>TRBJ1-4|TRBV3-1
CASSQGGRLNEKLFF
>TRBJ1-5|TRBV28
CASSQAGDSNQPQHF
>TRBJ2-1|TRBV7-3
CASSPLGGSYNEQFF
>TRBJ2-1|TRBV5-1
CASSFEEVKFF
>TRBJ1-2|TRBV20-1
CSAKTNGGQFVYGYTF
>TRBJ1-6|TRBV27
CASSGARERSPLHF
>TRBJ2-5|TRBV29-1
CSVLGDAARETQYF
>TRBJ2-3|TRBV7-9
CASAGSVTDTQYF
>TRBJ2-5|TRBV7-9
CASSLIREQETQYF
>TRBJ2-7|TRBV27
CASSSPEQGPPYEQYF
>TRBJ2-2|TRBV30
CAWSRDTGELFF
>-|TRBV20-1
CSARDRDFIYEQYF
>TRBJ2-1|TRBV10-3
CAISATDELVFF
>TRBJ2-3|TRBV20-1
CSAREFLANTQYF
>TRBJ1-2|TRBV6-6
CASSPGNFYGYTF